This TCR beta chain comes out of a study of naive and memory T cell subsets. Germline V gives CDR1 ENHRY, CDR2 SYGVKD. Trimming stripped 4 bases from V and 0 bases from J, with 6 bases between. This CDR3 has 13 residues. The study's findings and limits: Naive and memory repertoire findings lacked a ground truth for validation. Over 85% of naive TCR sequences appeared only once, unlike memory subsets.

The beta constant-region primer was an equimolar mix of two oligonucleotides covering TRBC1 and TRBC2. Nested alpha and beta constant-region primers with the SP2 primer drove four PCR rounds on ligated cDNA. Using its own MiXCR run on the UMI-ligation and nested PCR reads, TCRdb lists one record per CDR3 protein. Among 130,000 or so distinct CDR3 sequences, around 35% were seen once, and the ten largest hold about 1%. The table lists this clonotype with a few counts. The antigen is not known. CD4 T cells were positively selected, then CD8 T cells from the CD4-negative fraction. This receptor was taken from a human donor in good health. V is TRBV10-3 and J is TRBJ1-1; the D is unclear. Sequencing was carried out using central memory CD4+ T cells from blood. CDR3 coding DNA: TGTGCCATCAGTGTGGCTTTGAACACTGAAGCTTTCTTT. Residues: CAISVALNTEAFF.